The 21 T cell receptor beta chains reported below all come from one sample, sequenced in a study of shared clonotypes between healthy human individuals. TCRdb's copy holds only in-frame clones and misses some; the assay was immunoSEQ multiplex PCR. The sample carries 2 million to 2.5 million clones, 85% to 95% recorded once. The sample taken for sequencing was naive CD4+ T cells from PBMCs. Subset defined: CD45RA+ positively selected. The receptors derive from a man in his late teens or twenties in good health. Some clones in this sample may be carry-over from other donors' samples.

CDR3 amino acids: CASSFGPTSTEAFF. CDR3 nucleotide sequence: TGTGCCAGCAGCTTCGGCCCCACGAGCACTGAAGCTTTCTTT. This rearrangement joins TRBV5-6 to TRBJ1-1; D gene unclear. The CDR3 is made up of 14 amino acids. Germline assignment: CDR1 SGHDT and CDR2 YYEEEE. Trimming cost V 2 bases and J 4 bases, with 12 bases left between them.

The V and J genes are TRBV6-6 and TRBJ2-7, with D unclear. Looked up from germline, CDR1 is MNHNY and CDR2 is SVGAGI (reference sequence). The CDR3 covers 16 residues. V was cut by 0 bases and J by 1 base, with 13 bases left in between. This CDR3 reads CASSYSVQVLSYEQYF. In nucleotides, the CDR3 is TGTGCCAGCAGTTACTCGGTCCAGGTTCTTTCCTACGAGCAGTACTTC.

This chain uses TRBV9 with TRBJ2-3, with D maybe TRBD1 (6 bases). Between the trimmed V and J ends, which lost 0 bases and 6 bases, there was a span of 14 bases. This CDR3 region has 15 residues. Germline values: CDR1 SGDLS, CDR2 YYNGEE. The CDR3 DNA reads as TGTGCCAGCAGCGTAGCTTCAGGGGCCGTGGATACGCAGTATTTT. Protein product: CASSVASGAVDTQYF.

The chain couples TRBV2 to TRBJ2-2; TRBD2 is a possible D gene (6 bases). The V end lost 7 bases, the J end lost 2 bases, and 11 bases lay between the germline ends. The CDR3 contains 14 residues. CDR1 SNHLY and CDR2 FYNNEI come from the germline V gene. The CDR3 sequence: CASNTGLNTGELFF. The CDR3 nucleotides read TGTGCCAGCAATACGGGACTCAACACCGGGGAGCTGTTTTTT.

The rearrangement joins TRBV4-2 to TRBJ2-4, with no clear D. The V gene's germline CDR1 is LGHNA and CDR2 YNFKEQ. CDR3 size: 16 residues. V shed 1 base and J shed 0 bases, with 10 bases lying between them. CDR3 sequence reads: CASSQATYLAKNIQYF. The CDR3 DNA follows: TGTGCCAGCAGCCAAGCTACCTACCTAGCCAAAAACATTCAGTACTTC.

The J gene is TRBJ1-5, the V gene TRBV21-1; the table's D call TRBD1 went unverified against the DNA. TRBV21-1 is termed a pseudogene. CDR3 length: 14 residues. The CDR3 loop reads CAISWTVTPPAQHF. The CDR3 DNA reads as TGTGCCATCTCCTGGACAGTTACGCCTCCGGCCCAGCATTTT.

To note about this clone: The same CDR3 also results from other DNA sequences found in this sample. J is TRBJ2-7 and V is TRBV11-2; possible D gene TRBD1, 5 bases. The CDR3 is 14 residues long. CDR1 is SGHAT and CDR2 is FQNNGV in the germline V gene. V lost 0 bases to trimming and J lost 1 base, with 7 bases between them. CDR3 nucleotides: TGTGCCAGCAGCTTAGACAGGGAATCCTACGAGCAGTACTTC. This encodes CASSLDRESYEQYF.

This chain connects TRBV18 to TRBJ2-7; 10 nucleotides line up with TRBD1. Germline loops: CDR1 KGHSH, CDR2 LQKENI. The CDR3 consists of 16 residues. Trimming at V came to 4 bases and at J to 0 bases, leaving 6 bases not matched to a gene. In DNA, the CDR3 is TGTGCCAGCTCACGACAGGGGGCGACTAGCTCCTACGAGCAGTACTTC. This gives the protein CASSRQGATSSYEQYF.

CDR3 DNA: TGTGCCAGCAGCCCGTCGCGGGGGGGGGAGACCCAGTACTTC. As protein: CASSPSRGGETQYF. The V gene is TRBV7-9, the J gene TRBJ2-5; TRBD2 agrees at 9 bases. Per germline, CDR1 SEHNR and CDR2 FQNEAQ (reference sequence). There are 14 residues in the CDR3. V gave up 5 bases and J gave up 5 bases; unmatched junction bases: 6. The full variable domain, its missing parts supplied by reference TRBV7-9 and TRBJ2-5, is DTGVSQNPRHKITKRGQNVTFRCDPISEHNRLYWYRQTLGQGPEFLTYFQNEAQLEKSRLLSDRFSAERPKGSFSTLEIQRTEQGDSAMYLCASSPSRGGETQYFGPGTRLLVL.

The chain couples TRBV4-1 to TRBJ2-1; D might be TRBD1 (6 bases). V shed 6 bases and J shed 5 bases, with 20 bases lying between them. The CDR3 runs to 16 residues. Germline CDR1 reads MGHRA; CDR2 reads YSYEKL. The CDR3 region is CASRHSNLQGNNEQFF. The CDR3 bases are TGCGCCAGCAGGCACAGCAACCTACAGGGAAACAATGAGCAGTTCTTC.

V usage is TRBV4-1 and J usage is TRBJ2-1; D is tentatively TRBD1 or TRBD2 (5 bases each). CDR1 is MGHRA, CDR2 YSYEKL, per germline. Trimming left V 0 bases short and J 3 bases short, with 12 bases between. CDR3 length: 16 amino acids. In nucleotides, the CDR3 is TGCGCCAGCAGCCAAGATCTCGGGACGGACTACAATGAGCAGTTCTTC. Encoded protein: CASSQDLGTDYNEQFF.

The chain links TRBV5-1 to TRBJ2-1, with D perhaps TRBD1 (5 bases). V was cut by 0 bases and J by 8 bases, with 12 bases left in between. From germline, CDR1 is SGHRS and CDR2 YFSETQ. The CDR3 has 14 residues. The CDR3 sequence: CASSLGPQGDEQFF. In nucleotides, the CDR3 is TGCGCCAGCAGCTTGGGTCCCCAGGGCGATGAGCAGTTCTTC.

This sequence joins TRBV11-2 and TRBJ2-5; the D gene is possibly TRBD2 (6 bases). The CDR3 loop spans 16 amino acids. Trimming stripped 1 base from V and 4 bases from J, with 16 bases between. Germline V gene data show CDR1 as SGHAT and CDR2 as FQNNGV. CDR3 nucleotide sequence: TGTGCCAGCAGCTTAGTTCAGCGGAGGGCCCGAGAGACCCAGTACTTC. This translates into CASSLVQRRARETQYF.

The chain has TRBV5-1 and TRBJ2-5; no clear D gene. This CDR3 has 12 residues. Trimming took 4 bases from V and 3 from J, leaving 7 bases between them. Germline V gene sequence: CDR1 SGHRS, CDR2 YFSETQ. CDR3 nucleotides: TGCGCCAGCAGCCCGGATAAAGAGACCCAGTACTTC. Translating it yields CASSPDKETQYF.

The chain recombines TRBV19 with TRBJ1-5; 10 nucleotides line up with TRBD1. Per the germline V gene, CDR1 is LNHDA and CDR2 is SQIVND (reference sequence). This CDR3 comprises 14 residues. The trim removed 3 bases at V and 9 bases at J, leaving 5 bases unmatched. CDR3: CASSMRDRGWPQHF. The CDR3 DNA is TGTGCCAGTAGTATGCGGGACAGGGGCTGGCCCCAGCATTTT.

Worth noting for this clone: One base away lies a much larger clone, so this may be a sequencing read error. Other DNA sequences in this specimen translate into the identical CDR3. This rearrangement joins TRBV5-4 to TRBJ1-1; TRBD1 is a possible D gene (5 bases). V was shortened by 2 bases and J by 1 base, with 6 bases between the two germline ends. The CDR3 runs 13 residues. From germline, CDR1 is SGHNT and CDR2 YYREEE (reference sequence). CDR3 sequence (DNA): TGTGCCAGCAGCTTCGACAGGAACACTGAAGCTTTCTTT. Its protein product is CASSFDRNTEAFF.

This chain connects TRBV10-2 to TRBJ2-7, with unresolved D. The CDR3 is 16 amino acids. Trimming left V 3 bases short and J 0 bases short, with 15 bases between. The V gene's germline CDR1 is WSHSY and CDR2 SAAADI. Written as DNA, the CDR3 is TGCGCCAGCAGTGACAGAATCTACCGGAGCTCCTACGAGCAGTACTTC. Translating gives CASSDRIYRSSYEQYF.

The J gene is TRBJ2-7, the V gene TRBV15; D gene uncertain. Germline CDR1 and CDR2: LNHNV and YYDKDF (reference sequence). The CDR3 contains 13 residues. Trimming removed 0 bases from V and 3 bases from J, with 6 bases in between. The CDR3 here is CATSRDIIYEQYF. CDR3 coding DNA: TGTGCCACCAGCAGAGATATTATCTACGAGCAGTACTTC. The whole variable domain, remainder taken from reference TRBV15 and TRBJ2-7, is DAMVIQNPRYQVTQFGKPVTLSCSQTLNHNVMYWYQQKSSQAPKLLFHYYDKDFNNEADTPDNFQSRRPNTSFCFLDIRSPGLGDTAMYLCATSRDIIYEQYFGPGTRLTVT.

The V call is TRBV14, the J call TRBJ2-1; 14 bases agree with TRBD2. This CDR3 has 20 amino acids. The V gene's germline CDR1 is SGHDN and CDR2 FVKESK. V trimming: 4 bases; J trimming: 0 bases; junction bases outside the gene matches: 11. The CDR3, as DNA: TGTGCCAGCAGCCCCCTTCCGGGACTAGCGGGAGAGAGCTCCTACAATGAGCAGTTCTTC. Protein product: CASSPLPGLAGESSYNEQFF.

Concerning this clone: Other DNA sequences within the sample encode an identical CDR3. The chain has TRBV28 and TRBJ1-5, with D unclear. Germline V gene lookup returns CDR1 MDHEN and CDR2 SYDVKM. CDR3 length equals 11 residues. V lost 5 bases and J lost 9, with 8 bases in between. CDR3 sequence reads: CASSTARPQHF. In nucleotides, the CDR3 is TGTGCCAGCAGTACGGCTCGGCCCCAGCATTTT. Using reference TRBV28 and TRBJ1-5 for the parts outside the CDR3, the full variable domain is DVKVTQSSRYLVKRTGEKVFLECVQDMDHENMFWYRQDPGLGLRLIYFSYDVKMKEKGDIPEGYSVSREKKERFSLILESASTNQTSMYLCASSTARPQHFGDGTRLSIL.

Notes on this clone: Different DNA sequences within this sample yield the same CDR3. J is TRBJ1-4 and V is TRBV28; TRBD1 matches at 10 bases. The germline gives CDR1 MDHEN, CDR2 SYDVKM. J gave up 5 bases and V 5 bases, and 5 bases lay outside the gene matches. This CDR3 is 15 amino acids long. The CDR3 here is CASSLPGQGNEKLFF. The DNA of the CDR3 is TGTGCCAGCAGTCTACCGGGACAGGGGAATGAAAAACTGTTTTTT.